This T cell receptor (beta chain) was identified in a study of blood T cell repertoires in COVID-19. Looking at the study overall: The United States, Italy and Spain supplied acute and convalescent COVID-19 samples. Nucleic acid was either cDNA or gDNA, and it came from T cells, B-cell-depleted T cells, or PBMCs.

CDR1 is SNHLY and CDR2 is FYNNEI in the germline V gene. After removal of 6 bases from V and 5 bases from J, the junction contained 5 bases not matched to a gene. The CDR3 sequence is 14 residues long. In the source study's methods: Cell counts per sample came from amplifying reference gene primers. TCRdb's copy holds only in-frame clones and misses some; the assay was immunoSEQ multiplex PCR. From that table come the V and J calls and clone size; the DNA was used to work out D and trimming. The sample carries nearly 90,000 clones, approximately 75% recorded once. Specimen: peripheral blood. This rearrangement joins TRBV2 to TRBJ2-3; TRBD1 agrees at 10 bases. The clonotype comes from a woman of 80 years or more with acute or convalescent COVID-19. The CDR3 nucleotides read TGTGCCAGCAGAAGACAGGGGGCGGGAGATACGCAGTATTTT. It specifies CASRRQGAGDTQYF.